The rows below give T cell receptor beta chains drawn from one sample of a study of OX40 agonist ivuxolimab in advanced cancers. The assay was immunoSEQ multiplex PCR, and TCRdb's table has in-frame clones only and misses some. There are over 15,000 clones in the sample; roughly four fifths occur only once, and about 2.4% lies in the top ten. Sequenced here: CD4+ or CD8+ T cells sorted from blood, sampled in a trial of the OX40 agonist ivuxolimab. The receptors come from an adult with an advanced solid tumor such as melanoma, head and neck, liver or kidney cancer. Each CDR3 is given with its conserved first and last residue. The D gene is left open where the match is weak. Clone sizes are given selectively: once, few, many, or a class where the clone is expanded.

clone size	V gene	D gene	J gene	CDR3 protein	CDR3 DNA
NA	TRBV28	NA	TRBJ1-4	CASSLGGGTEKLFF	TGTGCCAGCAGTTTGGGAGGGGGGACTGAAAAACTGTTTTTT
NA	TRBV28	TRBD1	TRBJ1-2	CASSTGQGFYGYTF	TGTGCCAGCAGTACGGGACAGGGCTTCTATGGCTACACCTTC
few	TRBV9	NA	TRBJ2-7	CASSVSPTTYEQYF	TGTGCCAGCAGCGTAAGCCCCACAACCTACGAGCAGTACTTC
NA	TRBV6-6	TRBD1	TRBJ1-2	CAGFGTGANYGYTF	TGTGCCGGGTTCGGAACAGGGGCTAACTATGGCTACACCTTC
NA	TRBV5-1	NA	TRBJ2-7	CASSPRSPSYEQYF	TGCGCCAGCAGCCCCAGGTCCCCCTCCTACGAGCAGTACTTC
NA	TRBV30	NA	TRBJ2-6	CASSQGYRANVLTF	TGTGCCTCCAGCCAGGGATATAGGGCCAACGTCCTGACTTTC
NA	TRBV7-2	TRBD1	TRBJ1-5	CASSYNRDRREQPQHF	TGTGCCAGCAGCTACAACAGGGACAGGCGAGAGCAGCCCCAGCATTTT
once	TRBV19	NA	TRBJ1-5	CASSRGRLQPQHF	TGTGCCAGTAGCAGGGGACGCCTGCAACCCCAGCATTTT
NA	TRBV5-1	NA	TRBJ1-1	CASSLTAAINTEAFF	TGCGCCAGCAGTCTTACGGCTGCTATTAACACTGAAGCTTTCTTT
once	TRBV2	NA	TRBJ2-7	CASSGQAGTYEQYF	TGTGCCAGCAGTGGTCAGGCGGGTACCTACGAGCAGTACTTC
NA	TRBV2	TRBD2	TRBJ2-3	CASSTSGRTDTQYF	TGTGCCAGCAGTACGAGCGGGAGGACAGATACGCAGTATTTT
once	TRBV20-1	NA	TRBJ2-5	CSARGKETQYF	TGCAGTGCTAGAGGGAAAGAGACCCAGTACTTC
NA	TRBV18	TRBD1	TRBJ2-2	CASSQTGGTTGELFF	TGTGCCAGCTCACAGACAGGGGGCACCACCGGGGAGCTGTTTTTT
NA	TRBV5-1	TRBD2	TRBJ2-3	CASSFGTSDTDTQYF	TGCGCCAGCAGCTTCGGGACTAGCGACACAGATACGCAGTATTTT
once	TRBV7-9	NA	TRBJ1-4	CASSFGAGSEKLFF	TGTGCCAGCAGCTTTGGGGCAGGGAGTGAAAAACTGTTTTTT
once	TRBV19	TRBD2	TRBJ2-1	CASSPGTRRGQQQFF	TGTGCCAGTAGTCCCGGGACTAGGAGGGGCCAGCAGCAGTTCTTC
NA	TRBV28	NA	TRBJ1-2	CASSEGEYGYTF	TGTGCCAGCAGTGAGGGAGAGTATGGCTACACCTTC
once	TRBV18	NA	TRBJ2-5	CASSPPSLQSETQYF	TGTGCCAGCTCACCACCGTCCCTACAATCGGAGACCCAGTACTTC
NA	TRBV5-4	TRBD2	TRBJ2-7	CASSSGLAGPEQYF	TGTGCCAGCAGCTCGGGACTAGCGGGACCCGAGCAGTACTTC
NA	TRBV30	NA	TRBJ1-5	CAWSGVGYSNQPQHF	TGTGCCTGGAGTGGGGTCGGATATAGCAATCAGCCCCAGCATTTT
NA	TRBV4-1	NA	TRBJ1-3	CASSQDPTLAGGNTIYF	TGCGCCAGCAGCCAAGATCCGACCTTGGCGGGGGGAAACACCATATATTTT
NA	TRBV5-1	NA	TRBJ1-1	CASSLDPGTEAFF	TGCGCCAGCAGCTTGGATCCTGGCACTGAAGCTTTCTTT
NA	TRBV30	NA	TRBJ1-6	CAWCQNNSPLHF	TGTGCCTGGTGTCAGAATAATTCACCCCTCCACTTT
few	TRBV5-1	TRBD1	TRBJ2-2	CASSPPTGAGELFF	TGCGCCAGCAGCCCGCCTACAGGGGCCGGGGAGCTGTTTTTT
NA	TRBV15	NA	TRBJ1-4	CATSRDPGEKLFF	TGTGCCACCAGCAGAGATCCTGGTGAAAAACTGTTTTTT
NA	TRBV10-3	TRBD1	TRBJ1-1	CAIRAQGDSTEAFF	TGTGCCATCAGGGCACAGGGGGACAGCACTGAAGCTTTCTTT
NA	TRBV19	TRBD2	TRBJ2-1	CASSRERGGGYNEQFF	TGTGCCAGTAGTAGGGAGCGGGGAGGAGGGTACAATGAGCAGTTCTTC
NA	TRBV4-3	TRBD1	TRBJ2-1	CASTWATGGNNEQFF	TGCGCCAGCACCTGGGCGACAGGGGGGAACAATGAGCAGTTCTTC
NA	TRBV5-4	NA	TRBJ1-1	CASSPGGFPTNTEAFF	TGTGCCAGCAGCCCCGGCGGGTTTCCAACGAACACTGAAGCTTTCTTT
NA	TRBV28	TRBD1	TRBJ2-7	CASSLRGVGDRGYEQYF	TGTGCCAGCAGTTTAAGAGGCGTAGGAGACAGGGGTTACGAGCAGTACTTC
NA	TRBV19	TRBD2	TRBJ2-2	CASSKGLAASNTGELFF	TGTGCCAGTAGTAAGGGACTAGCGGCGTCGAACACCGGGGAGCTGTTTTTT
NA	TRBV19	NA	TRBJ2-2	CASKVDGSNTGELFF	TGTGCCAGTAAAGTTGACGGATCGAACACCGGGGAGCTGTTTTTT
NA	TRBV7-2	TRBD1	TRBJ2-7	CASSQDRGIGEQYF	TGTGCCAGCAGCCAGGACAGGGGAATAGGTGAGCAGTACTTC
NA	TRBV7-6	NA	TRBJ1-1	CASSLRSEAFF	TGTGCCAGCAGCTTGAGGAGTGAAGCTTTCTTT
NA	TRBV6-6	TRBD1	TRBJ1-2	CASSYSPRTGNDYTF	TGTGCCAGCAGTTACTCCCCGAGGACAGGCAATGACTACACCTTC
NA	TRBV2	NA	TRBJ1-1	CASSEALDNTEAFF	TGTGCCAGCAGTGAAGCATTGGATAACACTGAAGCTTTCTTT
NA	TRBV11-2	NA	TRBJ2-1	CASSLPGRSSYNEQFF	TGTGCCAGCAGCCTGCCGGGACGAAGCTCCTACAATGAGCAGTTCTTC
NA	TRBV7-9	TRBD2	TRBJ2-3	CASRDKAGLQHTDTQYF	TGTGCCAGCAGGGACAAAGCGGGACTACAACACACAGATACGCAGTATTTT
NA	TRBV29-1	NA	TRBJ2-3	CSPTRGGDTQYF	TGCAGCCCAACGAGGGGGGGAGATACGCAGTATTTT
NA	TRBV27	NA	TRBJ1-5	CASSLSWRQPQHF	TGTGCCAGCAGTTTATCGTGGCGGCAGCCCCAGCATTTT
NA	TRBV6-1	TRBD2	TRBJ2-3	CASSAGTSGSGGTDTQYF	TGTGCCAGCAGTGCCGGGACTAGCGGGAGCGGAGGCACAGATACGCAGTATTTT
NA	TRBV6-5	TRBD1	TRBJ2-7	CASSERQGAREQYF	TGTGCCAGCAGTGAAAGACAGGGGGCGCGAGAGCAGTACTTC
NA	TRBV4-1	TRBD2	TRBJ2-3	CASSARLARTDTQYF	TGCGCCAGCAGCGCTAGACTAGCGCGCACAGATACGCAGTATTTT
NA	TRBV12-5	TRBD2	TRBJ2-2	CASGLVQGTSPITGELFF	TGTGCTAGTGGTTTGGTCCAGGGGACTAGCCCAATCACCGGGGAGCTGTTTTTT
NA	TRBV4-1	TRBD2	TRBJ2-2	CASSLGLAANTGELFF	TGCGCCAGCAGCCTTGGACTAGCGGCCAACACCGGGGAGCTGTTTTTT
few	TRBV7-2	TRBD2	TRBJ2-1	CASSTTGTSYNEQFF	TGTGCCAGCAGCACCACCGGGACTAGTTACAATGAGCAGTTCTTC
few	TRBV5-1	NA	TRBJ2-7	CASSPVRDVREQYF	TGCGCCAGCAGCCCGGTTAGGGACGTTCGCGAGCAGTACTTC
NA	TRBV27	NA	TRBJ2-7	CASRGGVGEQYF	TGTGCCAGCAGGGGGGGAGTGGGCGAGCAGTACTTC
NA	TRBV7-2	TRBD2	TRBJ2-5	CASSLGTSGRAVKETQYF	TGTGCCAGCAGCTTAGGGACTAGCGGGAGGGCAGTAAAAGAGACCCAGTACTTC
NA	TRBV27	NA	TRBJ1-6	CASSPQRPRQSSYNSPLHF	TGTGCCAGCAGTCCCCAACGACCGCGTCAGAGCTCCTATAATTCACCCCTCCACTTT
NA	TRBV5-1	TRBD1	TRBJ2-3	CASTGTGGTDTQYF	TGCGCCAGCACAGGGACAGGGGGCACAGATACGCAGTATTTT
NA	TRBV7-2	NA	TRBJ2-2	CASTRTGIGGEGTGELFF	TGTGCCAGCACCCGGACAGGGATTGGGGGGGAGGGCACCGGGGAGCTGTTTTTT
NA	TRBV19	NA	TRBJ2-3	CASSILISTDTQYF	TGTGCCAGTAGTATTCTAATTAGCACAGATACGCAGTATTTT
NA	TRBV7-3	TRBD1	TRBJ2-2	CASSLRGTGAGAGELFF	TGTGCCAGCAGCTTAAGAGGGACAGGGGCGGGCGCCGGGGAGCTGTTTTTT
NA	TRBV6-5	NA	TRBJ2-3	CASSDRWRGDTQYF	TGTGCCAGCAGTGACAGGTGGCGGGGTGATACGCAGTATTTT
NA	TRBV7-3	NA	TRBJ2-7	CASGYYEQYF	TGTGCCAGCGGGTACTACGAGCAGTACTTC